The clone carrying this T cell receptor beta chain appeared a few times. This entry belongs to a study of blood T cells in healthy people across ages. Collection of approximately 9.3 milliliters of peripheral blood was performed for each donor. CDR3 size: 15 residues. Germline CDR1 and CDR2: MNHEY and SVGAGI. Alongside a J-beta primer mix, a sample-barcoded 5' primer served in a second PCR lasting 7 to 11 cycles. One entry per CDR3 protein results from TCRdb running MiXCR on the 5' RACE reads. This sample carries about 570,000 distinct CDR3 sequences, 25% to 30% of them seen once, and the ten largest clones take around 18%.

The material sequenced was blood. This TCR was recovered from a woman in her 70s in good health. The chain combines TRBV6-5 with TRBJ2-1; a weak D match, TRBD1 (6 bases). The end of the DNA aligns better with TRBJ2-7, so the J call may be wrong. The chain's CDR3 is CASSHEGTPSYEQYF. DNA of the CDR3: TGTGCCAGCAGTCACGAAGGGACACCCTCCTACGAGCAGTACTTC.